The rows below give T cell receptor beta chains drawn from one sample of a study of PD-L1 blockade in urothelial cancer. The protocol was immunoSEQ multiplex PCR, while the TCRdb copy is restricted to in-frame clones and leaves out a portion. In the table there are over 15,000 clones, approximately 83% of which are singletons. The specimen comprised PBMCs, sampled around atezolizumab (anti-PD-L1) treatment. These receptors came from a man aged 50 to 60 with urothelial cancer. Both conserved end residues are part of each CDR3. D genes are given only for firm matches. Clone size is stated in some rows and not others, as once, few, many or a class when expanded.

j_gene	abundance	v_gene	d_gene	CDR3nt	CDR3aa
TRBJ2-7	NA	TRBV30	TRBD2	TGTGCCTGGAGTCCTCTAGCGGGAGTATCCTACGAGCAGTACTTC	CAWSPLAGVSYEQYF
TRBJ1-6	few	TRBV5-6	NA	TGTGCCAGCAGCTTCCAGGTCAATTCACCCCTCCACTTT	CASSFQVNSPLHF
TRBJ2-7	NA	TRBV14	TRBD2	TGTGCCAGCAGCCGAACAGGGACTAGAGACTCCTACGAGCAGTACTTC	CASSRTGTRDSYEQYF
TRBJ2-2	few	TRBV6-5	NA	TGTGCCAGCAGTTCAGGGGCCGGAACCGGGGAGCTGTTTTTT	CASSSGAGTGELFF
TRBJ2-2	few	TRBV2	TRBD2	TGTGCCAGCAGTGGGAAGAGGACTAGCAGTTCCGGGGAGCTGTTTTTT	CASSGKRTSSSGELFF
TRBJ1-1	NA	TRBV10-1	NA	TGCGCCAGCAGTGAGTCCTTAGGGGGGAACACTGAAGCTTTCTTT	CASSESLGGNTEAFF
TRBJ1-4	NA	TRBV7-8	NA	TGTGCCAGCAGCCCAACTCAAAATAATGAAAAACTGTTTTTT	CASSPTQNNEKLFF
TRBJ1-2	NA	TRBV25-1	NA	TGTGCCAGCAGTGAATATAGGGCAGGGAATTATGGCTACACCTTC	CASSEYRAGNYGYTF
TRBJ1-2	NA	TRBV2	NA	TGTGCCAGCAGTGAGAGGAGGGAAGCGCATGGCTACACCTTC	CASSERREAHGYTF
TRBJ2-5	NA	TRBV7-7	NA	TGTGCTAGCAGCTCCGGCCCTGGGCTCCAAGAGACCCAGTACTTC	CASSSGPGLQETQYF
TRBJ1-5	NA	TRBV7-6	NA	TGTGCCAGCAGCTTATATGGCGCCAACTATGGCAATCAGCCCCAGCATTTT	CASSLYGANYGNQPQHF
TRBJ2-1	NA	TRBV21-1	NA	NA	CASSKVGQGNYSYNEQFF
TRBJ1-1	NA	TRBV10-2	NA	TGCGCCAGCAGTGAGACCAACAGGGTACGGCCTGAAGCTTTCTTT	CASSETNRVRPEAFF
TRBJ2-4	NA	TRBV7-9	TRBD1	TGTGCCAGCAGCCCGTGGACAGGGAAAAAAAACATTCAGTACTTC	CASSPWTGKKNIQYF
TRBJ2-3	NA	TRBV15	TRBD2	TGTGCCACCAGCACAAGACTAGCGGGGGCCACAGATACGCAGTATTTT	CATSTRLAGATDTQYF
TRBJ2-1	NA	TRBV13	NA	TGTGCCAGCAGCGACCCGGAGGGATACAATGAGCAGTTCTTC	CASSDPEGYNEQFF
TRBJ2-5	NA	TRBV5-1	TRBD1	TGCGCCAGCAGCACCGGACAGGGGCGGTCGGAGACCCAGTACTTC	CASSTGQGRSETQYF
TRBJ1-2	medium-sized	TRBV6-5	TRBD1	TGTGCCAGCAGCGGACAGGGGGCGAATGGCTACACCTTC	CASSGQGANGYTF
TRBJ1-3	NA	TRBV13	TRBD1	TGTGCCAGCAGCTCAGGCCCTGGACAGGGTATCTCTGGAAACACCATATATTTT	CASSSGPGQGISGNTIYF
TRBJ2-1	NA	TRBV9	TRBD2	TGTGCCAGCAGCGTAGAAAGACTAGCGGGGGGGCTCGGGGAGCAGTTCTTC	CASSVERLAGGLGEQFF
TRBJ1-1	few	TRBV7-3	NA	TGTGCCAGCAGCTTAATGGCCCCAAACGCAGGGGAGGGTACTGAAGCTTTCTTT	CASSLMAPNAGEGTEAFF
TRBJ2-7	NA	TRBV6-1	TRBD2	TGTGCCAGCAGTGCAACTAGCGGGCCCTACGAGCAGTACTTC	CASSATSGPYEQYF
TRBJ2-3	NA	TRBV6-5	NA	TGTGCCAGCAGTTACTCGGGACTGTACACAGATACGCAGTATTTT	CASSYSGLYTDTQYF
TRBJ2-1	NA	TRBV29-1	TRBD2	TGCAGCGTTGAGGGGGGGGGTTCCTACAATGAGCAGTTCTTC	CSVEGGGSYNEQFF
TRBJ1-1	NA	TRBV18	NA	TGTGCCAGCTCACCCCCTCTACAGATCATGAACACTGAAGCTTTCTTT	CASSPPLQIMNTEAFF
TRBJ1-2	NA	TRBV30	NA	TGTGCCTGGAGTCCGACCGACAGGCACGGTAACTATGGCTACACCTTC	CAWSPTDRHGNYGYTF
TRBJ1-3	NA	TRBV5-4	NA	TGTGCCAGCAGCTTAAGGGGACTCTCTGGAAACACCATATATTTT	CASSLRGLSGNTIYF
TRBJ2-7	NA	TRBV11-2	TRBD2	TGTGCCAGCAGCTTAGTCGGGGGGAACGAGCAGTACTTC	CASSLVGGNEQYF
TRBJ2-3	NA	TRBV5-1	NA	TGCGCCAGCAAAACTACACCCCCGGGAGATACGCAGTATTTT	CASKTTPPGDTQYF
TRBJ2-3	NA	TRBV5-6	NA	TGTGCCAGCAGCTCACTAGAACTCAGCACAGATACGCAGTATTTT	CASSSLELSTDTQYF
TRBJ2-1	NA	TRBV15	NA	TGTGCCACCAGCAGAGGCTTAGCGGTGGGTGGGGATGAGCAGTTCTTC	CATSRGLAVGGDEQFF
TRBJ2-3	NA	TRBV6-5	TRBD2	TGTGCCAGCAGTTACTCAAGCGGGGGGACAGATACGCAGTATTTT	CASSYSSGGTDTQYF
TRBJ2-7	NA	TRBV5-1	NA	TGCGCCAGCAGCTTGCAGGGATCCTACGAGCAGTACTTC	CASSLQGSYEQYF
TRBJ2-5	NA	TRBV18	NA	TGTGCCAGCTCACCACCCCTGGCAGCGGTAGAGACCCAGTACTTC	CASSPPLAAVETQYF
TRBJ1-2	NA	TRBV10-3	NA	TGTGCCATCAGTGAGTCGGCCGGGGAACTCTTC	CAISESAGELF
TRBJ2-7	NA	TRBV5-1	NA	TGCGCCAGCAGCGAGGGGATAGGGGCGGGACCACGCTCCTACGAGCAGTACTTC	CASSEGIGAGPRSYEQYF
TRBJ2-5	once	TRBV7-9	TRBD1	TGTGCCAGCTCCCCCGTTAGGGGACAGGGTCCGGAGACCCAGTACTTC	CASSPVRGQGPETQYF
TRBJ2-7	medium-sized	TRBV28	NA	TGTGCCAGCAGTCGTCCGGGATGGGGCGAGCAGTACTTC	CASSRPGWGEQYF
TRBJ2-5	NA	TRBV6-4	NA	TGTGCCAGCACCCTACCCGGCACTGGCGGCGTAGAGACCCAGTACTTC	CASTLPGTGGVETQYF
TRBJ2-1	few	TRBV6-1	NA	TGTGCCAGCAGTCTCGAGCGCTCGTCCTACAATGAGCAGTTCTTC	CASSLERSSYNEQFF